The clone carrying this TCR beta chain was seen a handful of times. The CDR3 length is 15 residues. V lost 1 base and J 1 base, leaving 11 bases between the germline ends. The germline V gene has CDR1 MNHNS and CDR2 SASEGT. The sample originates from a study of response to subunit inactivated influenza vaccine. TCRdb reprocessed the RT-PCR reads via MiXCR and lists one record per CDR3 protein. The table has hundreds of thousands of distinct CDR3 sequences, around 14% seen once. The chain links TRBV6-1 to TRBJ2-7; D is undetermined. The sample was PBMCs from blood, taken 12 days after vaccination. The receptor's source is a man between 50 and 59 years old who received an inactivated influenza vaccine. The CDR3 sequence: CASSEGPGFSYEQYF. CDR3 DNA sequence: TGTGCCAGCAGTGAAGGCCCAGGATTTTCCTACGAGCAGTACTTC.